Listed below are T cell receptor beta chains from one sample, sequenced in a study of blood T cells in healthy people across ages. TCRdb re-analysed the 5' RACE reads in MiXCR, keeping a single row per CDR3 protein. The sample shows under 2,000,000 distinct CDR3 sequences, less than 50% of them seen only once. The source material was blood. These receptors were taken from a middle-aged woman in good health. CDR3s include the opening cysteine and the closing phenylalanine or tryptophan. Fields, in order: clone size, V gene, D gene, CDR3 length, J gene, CDR3 protein, CDR3 DNA. The D gene is left open where the match is weak. Clone size is shown for a subset of rows, as once, few, many or a class of expanded clone.

few	TRBV27	.	17	TRBJ2-5	CASSPSYGPVYQETQYF	TGTGCCAGCAGCCCCTCGTACGGACCCGTGTACCAAGAGACCCAGTACTTC
few	TRBV5-1	.	14	TRBJ1-2	CASSFNTGLARYTF	TGCGCCAGCAGCTTTAATACAGGACTAGCGCGCTACACCTTC
.	TRBV12-3/TRBV12-4	TRBD2	13	TRBJ2-1	CASIATSGGEQFF	TGTGCCAGCATTGCGACTAGCGGGGGTGAGCAGTTCTTC
.	TRBV11-3	TRBD1	16	TRBJ2-1	CASSSGTGGLYDEQFF	TGTGCCAGCAGTTCCGGGACAGGGGGCTTGTACGATGAGCAGTTCTTC
few	TRBV9	TRBD2	15	TRBJ2-7	CASSVRSGLAGEQYF	TGTGCCAGCAGCGTACGGTCAGGACTAGCCGGCGAGCAGTACTTC
.	TRBV5-1	TRBD2	15	TRBJ2-5	CASSVGTSRLETQYF	TGCGCCAGCAGCGTGGGGACTAGCAGGTTGGAGACCCAGTACTTC
few	TRBV6-2/TRBV6-3	.	11	TRBJ2-7	CASPVRDEQYF	TGTGCCAGCCCAGTAAGGGACGAGCAGTACTTC
.	TRBV6-2/TRBV6-3	TRBD2	17	TRBJ2-1	CASSYWATGGSSNEQFF	TGTGCCAGCAGTTACTGGGCTACCGGGGGGTCCTCCAATGAGCAGTTCTTC
.	TRBV4-2	TRBD2	15	TRBJ2-3	CASSQDWLAGATQYF	TGTGCCAGCAGCCAAGACTGGCTAGCGGGGGCTACGCAGTATTTT
.	TRBV9	.	15	TRBJ1-6	CASSSDGGSRSPLHF	TGTGCCAGCAGCTCGGATGGGGGGTCTCGATCACCCCTCCACTTT
.	TRBV5-1	TRBD1	16	TRBJ2-7	CASSALTGTGGDEQYF	TGCGCCAGCAGCGCCTTAACGGGGACAGGGGGCGACGAGCAGTACTTC